This T cell receptor beta chain was identified during a study of blood T cell repertoires in COVID-19. Germline V gene data show CDR1 as SGHRS and CDR2 as YFSETQ. CDR3 length: 16 amino acids. Trimming removed 0 bases from V and 2 bases from J; junction bases left unmatched: 3. Assay: immunoSEQ multiplex PCR; the TCRdb copy retains only in-frame clones and omits some. The sample yields roughly 6,000 clones, almost 75% seen once. The specimen was peripheral blood. This sequence originates from a man aged 55 to 70 with acute or convalescent COVID-19. This rearrangement joins TRBV5-1 to TRBJ1-4; 8 positions agree with TRBD1. The CDR3 sequence: CASSLGTGNTNEKLFF. The CDR3 DNA follows: TGCGCCAGCAGCTTGGGGACAGGGAACACTAATGAAAAACTGTTTTTT.